This entry describes one T cell receptor beta chain. Its antigen is not known. The sample originates from a study of shared clonotypes between healthy human individuals. Overall study: Researchers assigned three CD4 naive, three CD4 memory, two CD8 naive and one CD8 memory plate to each donor.

Study outcomes and limitations: Few donors limited the genetic and exposure-history diversity represented.

CDR3 length: 14 residues. Germline assignment: CDR1 MNHEY and CDR2 SVGAGI. Losses at the gene ends were 4 bases for V and 2 bases for J; bases not matched to a gene: 3. Sequencing was performed with immunoSEQ multiplex PCR; in TCRdb, only in-frame clones are kept and a portion is missing. The repertoire has about 1.1 million clones, roughly 80% of them found once; the top ten carry 0.85% to 1%. The rearrangement uses TRBV6-5 and TRBJ2-7; 9 positions agree with TRBD2. The sample was memory CD4+ T cells from PBMCs. Subset meaning: CD45RA-negative fraction. The clonotype originates from a man younger than 35 in good health. Some clones in this sample may be carry-over from other donors' samples. CDR3 loop: CASSSLAGTYEQYF. CDR3 sequence (DNA): TGTGCCAGCAGTTCTCTAGCGGGGACCTACGAGCAGTACTTC.